The 22 T cell receptor beta chains below come from one sample, sequenced in a study of blood T cells in healthy people across ages. With a J-beta primer mix and a sample-barcoded 5' primer, a second PCR ran roughly 6 to 11 cycles. TCRdb redid the calling of the 5' RACE reads with MiXCR, one entry per CDR3 protein. The sample holds over a million distinct CDR3 sequences, about 40% seen once. Material: blood. Receptors originate from a woman in her late teens or twenties in good health.

The chain combines TRBV5-1 with TRBJ2-5, with a weak D call TRBD2 (6 bases). The CDR3 covers 14 residues. The ends were cut back, 0 bases at V and 11 bases at J, with 17 bases in the middle. Germline values: CDR1 SGHRS, CDR2 YFSETQ. The CDR3 DNA is TGCGCCAGCAGCTTGGGCGGGGTGGTGAATAAGCAGTACTTC. It codes for CASSLGGVVNKQYF.

This clonotype was seen a handful of times. This chain uses TRBV10-3 with TRBJ2-5, with a possible D match to TRBD2 (5 bases). V shed 6 bases and J shed 0 bases, with 5 bases lying between them. This CDR3 has 12 amino acids. Germline CDR1 reads ENHRY; CDR2 reads SYGVKD. CDR3 protein: CAIRTNQETQYF. The CDR3 DNA follows: TGTGCCATCAGGACTAACCAAGAGACCCAGTACTTC.

In this sample, this clonotype turned up a few times. The rearrangement links TRBV15 to TRBJ2-7; perhaps D is TRBD1 or TRBD2 (5 bases each). Germline values: CDR1 LNHNV, CDR2 YYDKDF (reference sequence). CDR3 size: 13 residues. Deletions cut 5 bases from V and 7 bases from J, with 15 bases between. This chain's CDR3 is CATSGGRAVEQYF. DNA of the CDR3: TGTGCCACCAGCGGGGGAAGGGCGGTTGAGCAGTACTTC.

This clonotype was seen a few times. DNA of the CDR3: TGCAGTGCCCCGGAGGGCCTAGCGGGGAAAGAGACCCAGTACTTC. Its protein product is CSAPEGLAGKETQYF. V gene TRBV20-1 combines with J gene TRBJ2-7; 9 nucleotides match TRBD2. The J call may be in error: the DNA end matches TRBJ2-5 better. CDR1 is DFQATT, CDR2 SNEGSKA, per germline (reference sequence). The CDR3 consists of 15 residues.

V gene TRBV6-1 combines with J gene TRBJ2-3; possibly TRBD2 for D (5 bases). The CDR3 sequence is 15 residues long. Trimming shortened V by 4 bases and J by 3 bases, and 14 bases separated the two germline ends. Per the germline V gene, CDR1 is MNHNS and CDR2 is SASEGT. Here the CDR3 reads CASSGSLGETDTQYF. CDR3 coding DNA: TGTGCCAGCAGTGGTAGCCTCGGGGAGACAGATACGCAGTATTTT.

This chain links TRBV5-1 with TRBJ2-1; D gene uncertain. CDR1 is SGHRS and CDR2 is YFSETQ in the germline V gene. There are 16 residues in the CDR3. The V and J ends lost 0 bases and 7 bases respectively, with 17 bases between them. The CDR3 loop reads CASSLATGLENNEQFF. DNA for the CDR3: TGCGCCAGCAGCTTGGCGACTGGGTTGGAGAATAATGAGCAGTTCTTC. Using reference TRBV5-1 and TRBJ2-1 for the parts outside the CDR3, the full variable domain is KAGVTQTPRYLIKTRGQQVTLSCSPISGHRSVSWYQQTPGQGLQFLFEYFSETQRNKGNFPGRFSGRQFSNSRSEMNVSTLELGDSALYLCASSLATGLENNEQFFGPGTRLTVL.

This clonotype has more than one count but fewer than ten. This chain joins TRBV7-9 and TRBJ1-5, with no clear D. Per the germline V gene, CDR1 is SEHNR and CDR2 is FQNEAQ (reference sequence). Trimming took off 2 bases at V and 6 bases at J, with 11 bases between the two ends. The CDR3 length is 14 residues. DNA of the CDR3: TGTGCCAGCAGCTTAACTATCGTGGGTCAGCCCCAGCATTTT. It yields the protein CASSLTIVGQPQHF.

The chain employs TRBV7-9 and TRBJ1-2, with D unclear. The CDR3 is 12 amino acids. The V gene lost 5 bases and the J gene lost 8 bases, with 12 bases spanning the gap. CDR1 is SEHNR and CDR2 is FQNEAQ in the germline V gene (reference sequence). In DNA form, the CDR3 reads TGTGCCAGCAGCCCGGAATGGCTCGGCTACACCTTC. Protein: CASSPEWLGYTF.

This clonotype was seen a handful of times. The chain uses TRBV7-2 and TRBJ2-4; 7 nucleotides align to TRBD2. The germline V gene has CDR1 SGHTA and CDR2 FQGNSA. Trimming cost V 5 bases and J 0 bases; bases outside gene matches: 13. CDR3 length equals 18 residues. CDR3 sequence (DNA): TGTGCCAGCAGCCGAAGGCGGCGGGAGCCCCTAGCCAAAAACATTCAGTACTTC. It specifies CASSRRRREPLAKNIQYF.

On this clonotype: At one boundary the junction diverges from the germline segment, which might be a read error. V gene TRBV19 combines with J gene TRBJ1-2; 10 nucleotides agree with TRBD1. Germline CDR1 reads LNHDA; CDR2 reads SQIVND (reference sequence). The CDR3 covers 14 residues. Here the CDR3 DNA reads TGCGCCAGTCTCGAGGGACAGGGGAACTATGGCTACACCTTC. This gives the protein CASLEGQGNYGYTF. The entire variable domain, with the rest obtained from reference TRBV19 and TRBJ1-2, is as follows: DGGITQSPKYLFRKEGQNVTLSCEQNLNHDAMYWYRQDPGQGLRLIYYSQIVNDFQKGDIAEGYSVSREKKESFPLTVTSAQKNPTAFYLCASLEGQGNYGYTFGSGTRLTVV.

V is TRBV4-1 and J is TRBJ2-3; weak D call: TRBD2 (5 bases). Per germline, CDR1 MGHRA and CDR2 YSYEKL. The V and J ends lost 1 base and 4 bases respectively, with 9 bases between them. CDR3 length: 14 amino acids. The DNA for the CDR3 is TGCGCCAGCAGCCAAGTTCGGGGTGCAGATACGCAGTATTTT. It codes for CASSQVRGADTQYF.

The chain recombines TRBV12-3 or TRBV12-4 with TRBJ1-2, with 7 positions matching TRBD1. Losses at the gene ends were 7 bases for V and 2 bases for J; bases not matched to a gene: 4. The CDR3 spans 13 residues. The CDR3 bases are TGTGCCAGCACCGTGACAGGGAACTATGGCTACACCTTC. It codes for CASTVTGNYGYTF.

This clonotype was found a few times. The chain is built from TRBV12-3 or TRBV12-4 and TRBJ1-3; D possibly corresponds to TRBD1 (5 bases). The V end was cut by 3 bases, the J end by 2 bases, with 14 bases between. The CDR3 contains 16 residues. The CDR3 here is CASSFGAGPAGNTIYF. In DNA form, the CDR3 reads TGTGCCAGCAGTTTTGGGGCAGGCCCAGCTGGAAACACCATATATTTT.

The V call is TRBV15, the J call TRBJ2-7, with D uncertain. The length of the CDR3 is 14 residues. Per the germline V gene, CDR1 is LNHNV and CDR2 is YYDKDF (reference sequence). V was trimmed by 0 bases and J by 0 bases, leaving 6 bases between them. The CDR3 coding sequence is TGTGCCACCAGCAGAGATTTGGACTCCTACGAGCAGTACTTC. Protein product: CATSRDLDSYEQYF.

This rearrangement joins TRBV20-1 to TRBJ2-7; 8 bases are a match to TRBD2. This CDR3 is 15 amino acids long. CDR1 DFQATT and CDR2 SNEGSKA come from the germline V gene (reference sequence). Trimming removed 6 bases from V and 6 bases from J; junction bases left unmatched: 16. The CDR3 DNA sequence: TGCAGTGCCCCTAAGGGCGGGGGGCTCCCTGGCGAGCAGTACTTC. Translated: CSAPKGGGLPGEQYF.

This clonotype was recorded a few times. V usage is TRBV7-2 and J usage is TRBJ2-4; D is perhaps TRBD1 (7 bases). Germline loops: CDR1 SGHTA, CDR2 FQGNSA. This CDR3 spans 21 amino acids. V lost 1 base to trimming and J lost 1 base, with 26 bases between them. The CDR3 loop is CASSLGPGQGGFLRAKNIQYF. The CDR3 nucleotides are TGTGCCAGCAGCTTAGGTCCCGGTCAGGGGGGCTTTCTAAGGGCCAAAAACATTCAGTACTTC.

The chain combines TRBV4-1 with TRBJ1-5; 7 bases fit TRBD1. V shed 1 base, J shed 6 bases, and the junction held 6 bases outside the gene matches. The CDR3 totals 15 residues. CDR1 is MGHRA and CDR2 is YSYEKL in the germline V gene. As DNA, the CDR3 is TGCGCCAGCAGCCAAGGGGACAGCTTCGGTCAGCCCCAGCATTTT. It codes for CASSQGDSFGQPQHF.

The V gene is TRBV10-3, the J gene TRBJ2-7; D is undetermined. This CDR3 spans 14 amino acids. Between the trimmed V and J ends, which lost 2 bases and 3 bases, there was a span of 11 bases. From germline, CDR1 is ENHRY and CDR2 SYGVKD. For the CDR3, the DNA is TGTGCCATCAGTGAGGGCTCACCCTACTACGAGCAGTACTTC. Protein: CAISEGSPYYEQYF.

This clonotype was observed a handful of times. The rearrangement uses TRBV27 and TRBJ2-4; D uncertain. The CDR3 spans 14 residues. Germline loops: CDR1 MNHEY, CDR2 SMNVEV (reference sequence). With 6 bases removed from V and 2 bases from J, the gap between germline ends came to 11 bases. As DNA, the CDR3 is TGTGCCAGCAGCCCGGTACCCCCCAAAAACATTCAGTACTTC. This gives the protein CASSPVPPKNIQYF.

This clonotype was detected a few times. This rearrangement joins TRBV3-1 to TRBJ2-3; no reliable D call. The V gene lost 3 bases and the J gene lost 5 bases, with 9 bases spanning the gap. Germline V gene sequence: CDR1 LGHDT, CDR2 YNNKEL (reference sequence). The CDR3 has 13 amino acids. The CDR3 DNA is TGTGCCAGCAGCCAGACATCGGTAGATACGCAGTATTTT. Translated, it gives CASSQTSVDTQYF.

This clonotype was counted between two and nine times. This rearrangement joins TRBV20-1 to TRBJ2-1, with no clear D. The ends were cut back, 5 bases at V and 4 bases at J, with 9 bases in the middle. This CDR3 has 12 residues. Germline V gene lookup returns CDR1 DFQATT and CDR2 SNEGSKA (reference sequence). This CDR3 is CSAAHNYNEQFF. The CDR3 DNA reads TGCAGTGCTGCCCATAATTACAATGAGCAGTTCTTC.

The table lists this clonotype with many counts. The V call is TRBV6-5, the J call TRBJ1-2, with D perhaps TRBD1 (6 bases). Per germline, CDR1 MNHEY and CDR2 SVGAGI. Trimming took off 2 bases at V and 4 bases at J, with 11 bases between the two ends. The CDR3 length is 14 residues. CDR3 residues: CASSYGQHFYGYTF. The CDR3 bases are TGTGCCAGCAGTTACGGACAGCACTTCTATGGCTACACCTTC.